This TCR beta chain was sequenced for a study of blood T cell repertoires in COVID-19. TCRdb keeps only in-frame clones here, not all; method: immunoSEQ multiplex PCR. The sample carries around 300,000 clones, roughly 89% recorded once. Germline V gives CDR1 LGHNA, CDR2 YSLEER. This CDR3 region has 15 residues. V lost 0 bases, J lost 5 bases, and 13 bases lay in between. The sample taken for sequencing was PBMCs or T cells enriched from blood (not recorded which). This TCR derives from a woman in her thirties or forties who had recovered from COVID-19. The V call is TRBV4-3, the J call TRBJ1-2, with a weak D call TRBD1 (6 bases). CDR3 residues: CASSQDGTHQYGYTF. The CDR3 DNA follows: TGCGCCAGCAGCCAAGATGGGACACATCAATATGGCTACACCTTC.